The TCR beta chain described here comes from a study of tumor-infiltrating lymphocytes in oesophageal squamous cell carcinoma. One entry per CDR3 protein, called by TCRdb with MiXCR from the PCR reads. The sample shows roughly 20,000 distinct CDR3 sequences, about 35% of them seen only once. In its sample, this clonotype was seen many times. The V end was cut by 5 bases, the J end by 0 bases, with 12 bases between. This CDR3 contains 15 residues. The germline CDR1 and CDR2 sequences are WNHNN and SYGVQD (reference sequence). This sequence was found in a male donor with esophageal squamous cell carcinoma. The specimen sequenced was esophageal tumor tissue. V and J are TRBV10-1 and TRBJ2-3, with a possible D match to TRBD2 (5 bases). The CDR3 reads CASSRGQTSTDTQYF. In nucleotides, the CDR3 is TGCGCCAGCAGTCGCGGGCAGACTAGCACAGATACGCAGTATTTT.